The next 24 T cell receptor beta chains were all read from a single sample in a study of response to subunit inactivated influenza vaccine. MiXCR was run by TCRdb on the RT-PCR reads, yielding one entry per CDR3 protein. The sample includes about 650,000 distinct CDR3 sequences, around a sixth of them seen just once. Source: PBMCs from blood, taken about 13 days after vaccination. These receptors were obtained from a man aged 50 to 60 who received an inactivated influenza vaccine.

This clonotype has just a few counts. The chain carries TRBV20-1 and TRBJ1-3; possible D gene TRBD1, 6 bases. Trimming removed 4 bases from V and 4 bases from J, with 20 bases in between. The germline CDR1 and CDR2 sequences are DFQATT and SNEGSKA (reference sequence). The CDR3 runs to 16 residues. CDR3 sequence reads: CSATPYPRGSGNTIYF. The CDR3 DNA reads as TGCAGTGCTACCCCGTATCCCAGGGGCAGCGGAAACACCATATATTTT.

The chain links TRBV5-6 to TRBJ2-3, with TRBD2 identical over 8 bases. Germline V gene lookup returns CDR1 SGHDT and CDR2 YYEEEE. CDR3 length: 14 amino acids. J lost 5 bases, V lost 0 bases, and 2 bases had no gene match. The chain's CDR3 is CASSLVSGRDTQYF. CDR3 DNA sequence: TGTGCCAGCAGCTTGGTAAGCGGGAGAGATACGCAGTATTTT. Full variable domain (remainder filled in from reference TRBV5-6 and TRBJ2-3): DAGVTQSPTHLIKTRGQQVTLRCSPKSGHDTVSWYQQALGQGPQFIFQYYEEEERQRGNFPDRFSGHQFPNYSSELNVNALLLGDSALYLCASSLVSGRDTQYFGPGTRLTVL.

There are a few counts of this clonotype. J is TRBJ2-1 and V is TRBV4-3, with a possible D match to TRBD2 (5 bases). The germline V and J ends were trimmed by 0 bases and 4 bases, with 10 bases remaining between them. Germline lookup yields CDR1 LGHNA and CDR2 YSLEER. The CDR3 runs 15 residues. The CDR3 bases are TGCGCCAGCAGCCAAGATCTGACGGGGTACAATGAGCAGTTCTTC. Its translation is CASSQDLTGYNEQFF.

V is TRBV10-2 and J is TRBJ2-3; D may be TRBD1 (5 bases). The V gene's germline CDR1 is WSHSY and CDR2 SAAADI. Trimming shortened V by 11 bases and J by 4 bases, and 19 bases separated the two germline ends. This CDR3 is built from 14 residues. The CDR3 bases are TGCGCCGTCCTTTTGGGGCTCGGCGCAGATACGCAGTATTTT. Its translation: CAVLLGLGADTQYF.

This chain connects TRBV12-3 or TRBV12-4 to TRBJ2-1; D is possibly TRBD1 (6 bases). The V end lost 6 bases, the J end lost 0 bases, and 12 bases lay between the germline ends. The CDR3 totals 15 residues. The CDR3 DNA reads as TGTGCCAGCAGCCGACAGGCCAACTCCTACAATGAGCAGTTCTTC. Translating gives CASSRQANSYNEQFF.

The V and J genes are TRBV29-1 and TRBJ2-3; D is perhaps TRBD2 (5 bases). V lost 5 bases and J lost 6, with 15 bases in between. The CDR3 is 13 amino acids. CDR1 is SQVTM and CDR2 is ANQGSEA in the germline V gene. The CDR3 sequence: CSVPLLGGDTQYF. The CDR3 DNA reads as TGCAGCGTTCCCCTTCTCGGCGGGGATACGCAGTATTTT.

The gene calls are TRBV7-8 and TRBJ2-7; weak D call: TRBD2 (5 bases). Trimming removed 5 bases at V and 2 bases at J, with 13 bases between. This CDR3 has 14 residues. The germline V gene has CDR1 SGHVS and CDR2 FQNEAQ. Here the CDR3 reads CASSPPIGAYEQYF. The CDR3 DNA reads TGTGCCAGCAGCCCCCCAATCGGGGCCTACGAGCAGTACTTC.

The chain uses TRBV12-3 or TRBV12-4 and TRBJ2-3; maybe TRBD2 (7 bases). Trimming pared 10 bases from V and 5 bases from J, leaving 19 bases between. This CDR3 contains 14 residues. CDR3 amino acids: CATRDGGPVDTQYF. The CDR3 coding sequence is TGTGCCACCCGAGACGGGGGGCCCGTAGATACGCAGTATTTT.

CDR3: CASSASGLTNYGYTF. DNA for the CDR3: TGTGCCAGCAGCGCCTCAGGGTTGACTAACTATGGCTACACCTTC. The rearrangement links TRBV7-2 to TRBJ1-2; D possibly corresponds to TRBD1 (5 bases). The CDR3 totals 15 residues. With 5 bases removed from V and 0 bases from J, the gap between germline ends came to 13 bases. Germline-derived CDR1 and CDR2 are SGHTA and FQGNSA.

The chain joins TRBV9 to TRBJ2-3; D perhaps matches TRBD2 (6 bases). The germline V gene has CDR1 SGDLS and CDR2 YYNGEE. This CDR3 spans 14 amino acids. With 4 bases removed from V and 6 bases from J, the gap between germline ends came to 15 bases. The chain's CDR3 is CASSKAGSGDTQYF. DNA for the CDR3: TGTGCCAGCAGCAAGGCGGGATCGGGGGATACGCAGTATTTT. Complete variable domain (other parts from reference TRBV9 and TRBJ2-3): DSGVTQTPKHLITATGQRVTLRCSPRSGDLSVYWYQQSLDQGLQFLIQYYNGEERAKGNILERFSAQQFPDLHSELNLSSLELGDSALYFCASSKAGSGDTQYFGPGTRLTVL.

This clonotype was found a few times. The CDR3 sequence is CATSSRDRGLNEQFF. DNA for the CDR3: TGTGCCACCAGCAGCCGGGACAGGGGGTTGAATGAGCAGTTCTTC. The chain employs TRBV15 and TRBJ2-1; TRBD1 agrees at 11 bases. CDR3 length: 15 amino acids. The trim removed 3 bases at V and 7 bases at J, leaving 5 bases unmatched. Germline CDR1 and CDR2: LNHNV and YYDKDF (reference sequence).

The CDR3: CASSPTGVSDYEQYF. The CDR3 coding sequence is TGTGCCAGCAGCCCCACAGGGGTCTCTGACTACGAGCAGTACTTC. The chain recombines TRBV9 with TRBJ2-7; 7 bases are a match to TRBD1. The CDR3 totals 15 residues. Germline values: CDR1 SGDLS, CDR2 YYNGEE. J lost 3 bases, V lost 4 bases, and 10 bases had no gene match.

This chain uses TRBV5-1 with TRBJ2-7, with 7 bases lining up with TRBD1. V lost 4 bases, J lost 3 bases, and 10 bases stayed unmatched. Germline-derived CDR1 and CDR2 are SGHRS and YFSETQ. This CDR3 has 15 residues. The CDR3 nucleotides read TGCGCCAGCAGCCGGAGTGGGACAGTCCTCTACGAGCAGTACTTC. Protein product: CASSRSGTVLYEQYF.

This clonotype occurred a few times. The chain couples TRBV6-1 to TRBJ1-3, with D maybe TRBD1 (6 bases). Germline CDR1 reads MNHNS; CDR2 reads SASEGT. Trimming left V 3 bases short and J 5 bases short, with 8 bases between. This CDR3 comprises 13 residues. The CDR3 protein is CASSDRDRNTIYF. CDR3 DNA sequence: TGTGCCAGCAGTGACCGGGACAGAAACACCATATATTTT.

This clonotype was counted a few times. The rearrangement links TRBV30 to TRBJ2-1, with D possibly called TRBD1 or TRBD2 (5 bases each). The CDR3 sequence is 15 residues long. The ends were cut back, 3 bases at V and 4 bases at J, with 16 bases in the middle. Germline assignment: CDR1 GTSNPN and CDR2 SVGIG (reference sequence). CDR3 sequence reads: CAWRGRIEPYNEQFF. The CDR3 DNA follows: TGTGCCTGGAGGGGACGGATTGAGCCATACAATGAGCAGTTCTTC.

The chain uses TRBV11-2 and TRBJ1-3; D gene unclear. CDR3 length equals 15 residues. CDR1 is SGHAT and CDR2 is FQNNGV in the germline V gene. V lost 1 base to trimming and J lost 1 base, with 8 bases between them. CDR3 sequence: CASSLVATSGNTIYF. In DNA form, the CDR3 reads TGTGCCAGCAGCTTAGTTGCGACTTCTGGAAACACCATATATTTT.

The chain employs TRBV7-9 and TRBJ2-2, with a weak D call TRBD1 (6 bases). Trimming took 4 bases from V and 1 from J, leaving 10 bases between them. This CDR3 region has 15 residues. CDR1 and CDR2 (germline): SEHNR, FQNEAQ (reference sequence). The DNA of the CDR3 is TGTGCCAGCAGCTCCGGACAGCTGAACACCGGGGAGCTGTTTTTT. The encoded protein is CASSSGQLNTGELFF.

This clonotype was found a few times. The rearrangement uses TRBV29-1 and TRBJ2-1, with 9 positions matching TRBD2. The CDR3 length is 15 residues. V lost 2 bases to trimming and J lost 3 bases; unmatched junction nucleotides: 5. Germline V lookup: CDR1 SQVTM, CDR2 ANQGSEA. In DNA form, the CDR3 reads TGCAGCGTTGAAACCGGGACTAGCCGCTACAATGAGCAGTTCTTC. Protein product: CSVETGTSRYNEQFF.

This clonotype has more than one count but fewer than ten. J is TRBJ2-5 and V is TRBV12-3 or TRBV12-4; 10 bases map to TRBD2. Trimming cost V 4 bases and J 2 bases; bases outside gene matches: 4. This CDR3 has 15 amino acids. The DNA for the CDR3 is TGTGCCAGCAGTTCCATAGCGGGGGGACAAGAGACCCAGTACTTC. It codes for CASSSIAGGQETQYF.

The chain carries TRBV9 and TRBJ1-2, with 10 bases fitting TRBD1. Germline assignment: CDR1 SGDLS and CDR2 YYNGEE. Trimming took 4 bases from V and 6 from J; bases not matched to a gene: 9. This CDR3 has 15 amino acids. The CDR3 reads CASSLMTGGANGYTF. The CDR3 DNA sequence: TGTGCCAGCAGCCTAATGACAGGGGGCGCGAATGGCTACACCTTC.

The V gene is TRBV20-1, the J gene TRBJ1-1; D is perhaps TRBD1 (5 bases). The germline V gene encodes CDR1 DFQATT and CDR2 SNEGSKA (reference sequence). The CDR3 is 13 residues long. The V and J ends lost 3 bases and 7 bases respectively, with 15 bases between them. CDR3 in DNA: TGCAGTGCTAGGGGGTTGTTCAGGGTTGAAGCTTTCTTT. This gives the protein CSARGLFRVEAFF.

In this sample, this clonotype turned up a few times. This rearrangement joins TRBV11-3 to TRBJ2-1; D remains unclear. This CDR3 is 13 amino acids long. Germline CDR1 and CDR2: SGHNT and YENEEA. Trimming stripped 1 base from V and 6 bases from J, with 7 bases between. The CDR3 reads CASSLASSNEQFF. The CDR3, as DNA: TGTGCCAGCAGCTTAGCGTCCAGCAATGAGCAGTTCTTC.

V and J are TRBV20-1 and TRBJ1-2; TRBD1 might be the D (6 bases). This CDR3 region has 12 residues. Germline CDR1 DFQATT, CDR2 SNEGSKA (reference sequence). The ends were cut back, 5 bases at V and 5 bases at J, with 12 bases in the middle. The CDR3 nucleotides read TGCAGTGCTCTGGACAGCACGTATGGCTACACCTTC. It codes for CSALDSTYGYTF.

V usage is TRBV5-1 and J usage is TRBJ2-1; D is undetermined. Germline CDR1 SGHRS, CDR2 YFSETQ. Between the trimmed V and J ends, which lost 0 bases and 4 bases, there was a span of 11 bases. The CDR3 spans 15 residues. The CDR3, as DNA: TGCGCCAGCAGCTTGGAAGGGCCTAGGTACAATGAGCAGTTCTTC. Its protein product is CASSLEGPRYNEQFF.